The 25 T cell receptor beta chains given below trace back to one sample, sequenced in a study of cytomegalovirus exposure and HLA in healthy donors (dated 2017 in TCRdb). The library was built by means of the immunoSEQ multiplex PCR assay. For the multiplex PCR, a mixture combining 60 forward primers for TCR Vbeta segments and 13 reverse primers for TCR Jbeta segments was used. TCRdb limited this immuneACCESS table to in-frame rearrangements with V and J called. A share of clones is missing; checked studies link under half to unresolved V genes, and the rest is unexplained. This sample lists about 140,000 clones; roughly 77% were detected once. The top ten constitute 3.1% of the sample. Sequenced: PBMCs. The receptors here all came from a female donor in good health and CMV-seronegative.

The V call is TRBV28, the J call TRBJ1-5; perhaps TRBD1 as D (5 bases). The germline V gene has CDR1 MDHEN and CDR2 SYDVKM. This CDR3 contains 15 residues. V dropped 3 bases and J dropped 11 bases, with 20 bases sitting between them. The DNA of the CDR3 is TGTGCCAGCAGTTTTGGTCAGTGGAACCGGGGGGCCCAGCATTTT. This gives the protein CASSFGQWNRGAQHF. Using reference TRBV28 and TRBJ1-5 for the parts outside the CDR3, the full variable domain is DVKVTQSSRYLVKRTGEKVFLECVQDMDHENMFWYRQDPGLGLRLIYFSYDVKMKEKGDIPEGYSVSREKKERFSLILESASTNQTSMYLCASSFGQWNRGAQHFGDGTRLSIL.

The chain has TRBV6-1 and TRBJ2-7; TRBD1 agrees at 8 bases. Germline V gene lookup returns CDR1 MNHNS and CDR2 SASEGT. The length of the CDR3 is 13 residues. Germline trimming cut 8 bases from V and 6 bases from J; bases unmatched to any gene: 9. The CDR3 DNA reads TGTGCCAGCTCAGGGGGCCTAACTCGCGAGCAGTACTTC. The encoded protein is CASSGGLTREQYF.

This clone has just a few counts. The rearrangement links TRBV19 to TRBJ1-4; D is perhaps TRBD1 (5 bases). Trimming left V 2 bases short and J 9 bases short, with 13 bases between. This CDR3 has 14 amino acids. Germline assignment: CDR1 LNHDA and CDR2 SQIVND (reference sequence). The CDR3 region is CASSITGAGQKLFF. The CDR3 nucleotides are TGTGCCAGTAGTATAACTGGGGCAGGACAAAAACTGTTTTTT.

The V call is TRBV4-3, the J call TRBJ1-2; D possibly corresponds to TRBD1 (5 bases). This CDR3 is 15 amino acids long. From germline, CDR1 is LGHNA and CDR2 YSLEER. Trimming pared 0 bases from V and 5 bases from J, leaving 13 bases between. The CDR3 DNA follows: TGCGCCAGCAGCCAAGAGCACCGTGGGGGGTATGGCTACACCTTC. This sequence encodes CASSQEHRGGYGYTF.

The chain employs TRBV29-1 and TRBJ1-2; a weak D match, TRBD1 (5 bases). The V end lost 8 bases, the J end lost 3 bases, and 10 bases lay between the germline ends. Germline loops: CDR1 SQVTM, CDR2 ANQGSEA. The CDR3 runs 11 residues. CDR3 DNA: TGCAGCTCAGGGTTAGACTATGGCTACACCTTC. Amino acid sequence: CSSGLDYGYTF. Full variable domain (outside the CDR3, taken from reference TRBV29-1 and TRBJ1-2): SAVISQKPSRDICQRGTSLTIQCQVDSQVTMMFWYRQQPGQSLTLIATANQGSEATYESGFVIDKFPISRPNLTFSTLTVSNMSPEDSSIYLCSSGLDYGYTFGSGTRLTVV.

The rearrangement links TRBV5-8 to TRBJ2-1; D might be TRBD1 (5 bases). The length of the CDR3 is 14 residues. CDR1 and CDR2 from the germline V gene are SGHTS and YDEGEE. Trimming stripped 0 bases from V and 8 bases from J, with 12 bases between. DNA for the CDR3: TGTGCCAGCAGCTTGGGCAGGGATGGCGATGAGCAGTTCTTC. This translates into CASSLGRDGDEQFF.

This sequence joins TRBV30 and TRBJ2-5, with D possibly TRBD2 on 5 matching bases. This CDR3 spans 14 amino acids. In germline, CDR1 is GTSNPN, CDR2 SVGIG (reference sequence). V was pared by 0 bases and J by 6 bases, with 14 bases between. The CDR3 loop reads CAWSVPGGGKTQYF. The CDR3 DNA follows: TGTGCCTGGAGTGTACCTGGAGGAGGAAAGACCCAGTACTTC.

The rearrangement links TRBV4-3 to TRBJ1-2; 7 bases are a match to TRBD1. Trimming at V came to 1 base and at J to 8 bases, leaving 13 bases not matched to a gene. CDR3 length equals 16 residues. The germline V gene has CDR1 LGHNA and CDR2 YSLEER. As DNA, the CDR3 is TGCGCCAGCAGCCAAGGGAACAGGGGAGGATCCGAGGGCTACACCTTC. Translating it yields CASSQGNRGGSEGYTF.

This clone was detected a few times. This chain uses TRBV27 with TRBJ2-7; the D gene is possibly TRBD1 (6 bases). CDR1 and CDR2 from the germline V gene are MNHEY and SMNVEV (reference sequence). V dropped 4 bases and J dropped 6 bases, with 16 bases sitting between them. The CDR3 is 14 amino acids. CDR3 sequence: CASSSSGTLGEQYF. The DNA of the CDR3 is TGTGCCAGCAGTTCGTCCGGGACACTTGGCGAGCAGTACTTC.

The chain combines TRBV12-5 with TRBJ2-1; 9 bases fit TRBD2. The junction had 8 bases not matched to a gene; V was cut back by 3 bases and J by 5 bases. The CDR3 contains 16 residues. Germline V gives CDR1 LGHNT, CDR2 FRNRAP. In DNA, the CDR3 is TGTGCTAGTGGTTTACCCAGCGGGGGGCCCCACAATGAGCAGTTCTTC. It is translated as CASGLPSGGPHNEQFF.

In its sample, this clone was seen a few times. CDR3 DNA: TGCAGCGTAGACAGGGTGAATGGCTACACCTTC. Protein: CSVDRVNGYTF. V and J are TRBV29-1 and TRBJ1-2; 7 nucleotides align to TRBD1. J lost 6 bases, V lost 6 bases, and 4 bases had no gene match. The germline V gene has CDR1 SQVTM and CDR2 ANQGSEA. The CDR3 extends over 11 amino acids.

The chain has TRBV27 and TRBJ2-1, with D maybe TRBD2 (5 bases). There are 15 residues in the CDR3. Trimming took 3 bases from V and 2 from J, leaving 11 bases between them. In germline, CDR1 is MNHEY, CDR2 SMNVEV (reference sequence). The CDR3 region is CASSLGAVTYNEQFF. CDR3 bases: TGTGCCAGCAGTTTGGGAGCGGTGACCTACAATGAGCAGTTCTTC.

This clone was detected only a few times. The CDR3 region is CAIRGLSAEAFF. DNA for the CDR3: TGTGCCATAAGGGGACTTAGCGCTGAAGCTTTCTTT. The rearrangement joins TRBV7-9 to TRBJ1-1; D might be TRBD1 (5 bases). Germline-derived CDR1 and CDR2 are SEHNR and FQNEAQ (reference sequence). Trimming took 10 bases from V and 6 from J, leaving 15 bases between them. The CDR3 totals 12 residues.

The rearrangement joins TRBV30 to TRBJ1-1, with 8 bases fitting TRBD1. Per the germline V gene, CDR1 is GTSNPN and CDR2 is SVGIG (reference sequence). The CDR3 is made up of 13 amino acids. V was clipped by 2 bases and J by 5 bases; unmatched bases: 4. CDR3 region: CAWSFGQGTEAFF. The CDR3 nucleotides read TGTGCCTGGAGTTTCGGACAGGGAACTGAAGCTTTCTTT.

As to this clone: Germline is not matched at one junction end, which may reflect a read error. The V and J genes are TRBV7-7 and TRBJ1-5, with 7 bases that match TRBD1. The CDR3 covers 17 residues. Per germline, CDR1 SSHAT and CDR2 FNYEAQ (reference sequence). CDR3 protein: CASSLGGLPTLNQPQHF. CDR3 coding DNA: TGTGCTAGCAGCTTAGGGGGCTTGCCAACCTTAAATCAGCCCCAGCATTTT.

This clone appeared a single time. This chain uses TRBV11-2 with TRBJ2-1; tentative D call: TRBD1 (5 bases). The V end lost 3 bases, the J end lost 8 bases, and 8 bases lay between the germline ends. In germline, CDR1 is SGHAT, CDR2 FQNNGV. This CDR3 region has 12 residues. The CDR3 nucleotides read TGTGCCAGCAGCTTCCTAGGGGATGAGCAGTTCTTC. Its protein is CASSFLGDEQFF.

This clone has just a few counts. The V call is TRBV6-5, the J call TRBJ1-1; TRBD1 matches at 8 bases. CDR3 length: 15 amino acids. Germline V gives CDR1 MNHEY, CDR2 SVGAGI. V lost 7 bases and J lost 3; bases outside the gene matches: 10. CDR3 nucleotides: TGTGCCAGCACCAACGCGCAGGGGGCTGACACTGAAGCTTTCTTT. Amino acid sequence: CASTNAQGADTEAFF.

The chain employs TRBV29-1 and TRBJ1-1; D may be TRBD1 (6 bases). Germline CDR1 is SQVTM and CDR2 is ANQGSEA. This CDR3 region has 15 residues. Deletions cut 7 bases from V and 6 bases from J, with 24 bases between. The CDR3 region has the DNA TGCAGCGGCTACAGGGTTGTAACCAGTTACGCTGAAGCTTTCTTT. It translates to CSGYRVVTSYAEAFF.

This clone was seen a few times. The chain employs TRBV7-9 and TRBJ2-2, with TRBD2 identical over 10 bases. The CDR3 has 15 amino acids. V lost 5 bases to trimming and J lost 3 bases; unmatched junction nucleotides: 3. Per the germline V gene, CDR1 is SEHNR and CDR2 is FQNEAQ (reference sequence). Written as DNA, the CDR3 is TGTGCCAGCAGCCTGGGACTAGCGTACACCGGGGAGCTGTTTTTT. Translated: CASSLGLAYTGELFF.

CDR3 sequence: CASSFDRAVAGELFF. In DNA, the CDR3 is TGTGCCAGCAGCTTCGACAGGGCCGTGGCCGGGGAGCTGTTTTTT. The J gene is TRBJ2-2, the V gene TRBV7-2; TRBD1 agrees at 7 bases. CDR1 is SGHTA and CDR2 is FQGNSA in the germline V gene. Trimming took 3 bases from V and 6 from J; bases not matched to a gene: 7. The CDR3 length is 15 residues.

This clone is a singleton in its sample. The rearrangement uses TRBV7-6 and TRBJ2-5; 10 nucleotides agree with TRBD1. TRBJ2-7 explains the end of the DNA better; the J call may be wrong. Germline CDR1 SGHVS, CDR2 FNYEAQ. The CDR3 has 14 amino acids. DNA of the CDR3: TGTGCCAGCAGCTTAGAGGACAGGGGGTACGAGCAGTACTTC. Translation: CASSLEDRGYEQYF.

This clone was seen a single time. The rearrangement links TRBV29-1 to TRBJ2-3; 8 bases fit TRBD2. V dropped 4 bases and J dropped 3; count of bases not matched to a gene: 6. In germline, CDR1 is SQVTM, CDR2 ANQGSEA. The CDR3 covers 14 residues. CDR3: CSVVRGLETDTQYF. CDR3 nucleotides: TGCAGCGTTGTTCGGGGACTAGAGACAGATACGCAGTATTTT.

The CDR3 is CASHRGVGSTEAFF. The CDR3 DNA follows: TGTGCCAGTCACAGGGGTGTGGGGAGCACTGAAGCTTTCTTT. The chain links TRBV5-3 to TRBJ1-1; 7 positions agree with TRBD1. TRBV5-3 is designated an ORF whose function remains uncertain. The V and J ends lost 8 bases and 4 bases, in that order; junction bases with no gene match: 11. The CDR3 has 14 amino acids.

The chain is built from TRBV27 and TRBJ2-7, with a tentative D call TRBD2 (5 bases). Trimming took 10 bases from V and 4 from J, leaving 20 bases between them. Germline V gene data show CDR1 as MNHEY and CDR2 as SMNVEV (reference sequence). There are 14 residues in the CDR3. The CDR3 sequence: CATSSPGGYYEQYF. The CDR3 bases are TGTGCCACCTCCTCCCCGGGCGGGTATTACGAGCAGTACTTC.

Here the CDR3 DNA reads TGTGCCAGCAGCCAGGACGCCCTAGCGGGGGGCGAGCAGTACTTC. Its translation: CASSQDALAGGEQYF. This chain joins TRBV5-4 and TRBJ2-7; TRBD2 aligns across 11 bases. This CDR3 spans 15 amino acids. Looked up from germline, CDR1 is SGHNT and CDR2 is YYREEE (reference sequence). Trimming at V came to 4 bases and at J to 6 bases, leaving 9 bases not matched to a gene.